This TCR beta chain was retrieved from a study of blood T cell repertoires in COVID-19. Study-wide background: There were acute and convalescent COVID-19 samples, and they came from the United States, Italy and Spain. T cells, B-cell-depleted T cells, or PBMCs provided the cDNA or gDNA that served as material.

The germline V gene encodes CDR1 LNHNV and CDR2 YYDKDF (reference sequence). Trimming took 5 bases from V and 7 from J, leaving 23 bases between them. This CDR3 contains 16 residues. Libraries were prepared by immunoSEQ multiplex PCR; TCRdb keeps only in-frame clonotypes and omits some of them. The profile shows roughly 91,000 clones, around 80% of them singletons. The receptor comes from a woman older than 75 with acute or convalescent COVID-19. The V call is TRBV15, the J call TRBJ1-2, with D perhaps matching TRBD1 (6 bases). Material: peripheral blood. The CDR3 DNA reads TGTGCCACCAGCGAACCCGGGACACTCCTCCCGCCTGGCTACACCTTC. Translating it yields CATSEPGTLLPPGYTF. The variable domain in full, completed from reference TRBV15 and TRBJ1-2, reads DAMVIQNPRYQVTQFGKPVTLSCSQTLNHNVMYWYQQKSSQAPKLLFHYYDKDFNNEADTPDNFQSRRPNTSFCFLDIRSPGLGDTAMYLCATSEPGTLLPPGYTFGSGTRLTVV.